The 6 T cell receptor beta chains below all came from one sample that was sequenced in a study of cytomegalovirus exposure and HLA in healthy donors. Researchers ran the PCR with 60 Vbeta and 13 Jbeta primers. Sequenced by immunoSEQ multiplex PCR; TCRdb stores in-frame clones only, minus some. The sample records roughly 80,000 clones, 60% to 85% being singletons. Material for sequencing was PBMCs. These receptors originate from a male donor in good health and CMV-seronegative.

The chain links TRBV7-9 to TRBJ1-6; tentative D call: TRBD1 (5 bases). The CDR3 sequence is 14 residues long. With 5 bases removed from V and 9 bases from J, the gap between germline ends came to 14 bases. Germline loops: CDR1 SEHNR, CDR2 FQNEAQ (reference sequence). The CDR3, as DNA: TGTGCCAGCAGCCAAGGGGCTACTTCTTCACCCCTCCACTTT. Its translation: CASSQGATSSPLHF.

This clone was seen only a few times. The chain carries TRBV6-5 and TRBJ1-2, with no clear D. CDR1 and CDR2 (germline): MNHEY, SVGAGI. Trimming cost V 2 bases and J 4 bases, with 11 bases left between them. The CDR3 totals 14 residues. The CDR3 loop reads CASSYNSGLYGYTF. In DNA form, the CDR3 reads TGTGCCAGCAGTTACAATTCGGGTCTCTATGGCTACACCTTC.

The J gene is TRBJ2-2, the V gene TRBV10-3; TRBD1 aligns across 7 bases. The J segment lost 7 bases and the V segment lost 6 bases, leaving 8 bases of the junction unmatched. The CDR3 contains 14 residues. Germline loops: CDR1 ENHRY, CDR2 SYGVKD. The CDR3 sequence: CAIRPTGSGGELFF. CDR3 DNA: TGTGCCATCAGGCCGACAGGGAGTGGCGGGGAGCTGTTTTTT.

The rearrangement joins TRBV7-9 to TRBJ2-3; 7 bases fit TRBD1. The trim removed 1 base at V and 5 bases at J, leaving 9 bases unmatched. This CDR3 region has 16 residues. Germline CDR1 reads SEHNR; CDR2 reads FQNEAQ (reference sequence). DNA for the CDR3: TGTGCCAGCAGCTTAGGGGGCGGACAGGTTCTAGATACGCAGTATTTT. As protein: CASSLGGGQVLDTQYF.

Regarding this clone: Other DNA sequences of this sample code for an identical CDR3. This chain joins TRBV5-6 and TRBJ2-7, with 9 bases matching TRBD2. The germline gives CDR1 SGHDT, CDR2 YYEEEE. The CDR3 runs 15 residues. Trimming took 1 base from V and 0 from J; bases not matched to a gene: 2. CDR3 sequence (DNA): TGTGCCAGCAGCTTGATAGCGGGGGACTCCTACGAGCAGTACTTC. Translating it yields CASSLIAGDSYEQYF.

This clone was detected a few times. The V call is TRBV19, the J call TRBJ1-4; TRBD1 agrees at 9 bases. This CDR3 comprises 15 residues. Per the germline V gene, CDR1 is LNHDA and CDR2 is SQIVND (reference sequence). With V trimmed by 3 bases and J by 4 bases, 3 bases remained unmatched. The CDR3 DNA reads TGTGCCAGTAGTATCGACAGGGGGAGTAATGAAAAACTGTTTTTT. It translates to CASSIDRGSNEKLFF.